This entry concerns a single TCR beta chain. V was shortened by 3 bases and J by 7 bases, with 10 bases between the two germline ends. CDR1 MNHEY and CDR2 SVGEGT come from the germline V gene. The CDR3 spans 13 residues. TCRdb redid the calling of the RT-PCR reads with MiXCR, one entry per CDR3 protein. The sample carries about 700,000 distinct CDR3 sequences, 12% to 15% recorded once. The clonotype comes from a female donor in good health, serving as a healthy control. The rearrangement joins TRBV6-2 or TRBV6-3 to TRBJ1-5, with D perhaps matching TRBD1 (5 bases). Input material: memory CD4+ T cells from blood. The CDR3 nucleotides are TGTGCCAGCAGTTATGGCAGGGACCAGCCCCAGCATTTT. Residues: CASSYGRDQPQHF.